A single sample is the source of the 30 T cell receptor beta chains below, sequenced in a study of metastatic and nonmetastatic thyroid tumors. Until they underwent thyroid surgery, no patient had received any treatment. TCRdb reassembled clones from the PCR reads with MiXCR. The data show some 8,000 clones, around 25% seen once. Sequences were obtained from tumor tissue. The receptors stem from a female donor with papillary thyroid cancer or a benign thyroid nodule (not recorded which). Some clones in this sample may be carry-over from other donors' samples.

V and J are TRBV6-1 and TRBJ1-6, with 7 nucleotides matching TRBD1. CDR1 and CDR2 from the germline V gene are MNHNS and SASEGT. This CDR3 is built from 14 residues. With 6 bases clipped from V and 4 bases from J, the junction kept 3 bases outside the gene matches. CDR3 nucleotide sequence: TGTGCCAGCAGCGGGGGACAGTATAATTCACCCCTCCACTTT. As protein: CASSGGQYNSPLHF.

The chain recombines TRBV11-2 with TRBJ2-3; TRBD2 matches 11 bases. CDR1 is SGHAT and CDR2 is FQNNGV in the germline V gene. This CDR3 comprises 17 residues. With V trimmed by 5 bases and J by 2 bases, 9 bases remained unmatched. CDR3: CASSKRRLAGTTDTQYF. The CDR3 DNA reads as TGTGCCAGCAGCAAGAGAAGACTAGCGGGAACCACAGATACGCAGTATTTT.

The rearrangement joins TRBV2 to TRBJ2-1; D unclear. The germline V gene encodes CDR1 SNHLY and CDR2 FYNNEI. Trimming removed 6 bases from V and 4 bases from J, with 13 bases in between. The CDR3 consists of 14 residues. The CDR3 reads CASRLPLGYNEQFF. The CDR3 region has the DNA TGTGCCAGCAGGCTCCCCCTGGGGTACAATGAGCAGTTCTTC.

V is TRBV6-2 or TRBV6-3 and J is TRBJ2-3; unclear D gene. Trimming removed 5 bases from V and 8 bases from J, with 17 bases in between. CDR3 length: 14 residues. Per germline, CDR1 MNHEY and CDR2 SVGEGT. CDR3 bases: TGTGCCAGCAGTCCCATAGGAATAAAGGCTACGCAGTATTTT. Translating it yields CASSPIGIKATQYF.

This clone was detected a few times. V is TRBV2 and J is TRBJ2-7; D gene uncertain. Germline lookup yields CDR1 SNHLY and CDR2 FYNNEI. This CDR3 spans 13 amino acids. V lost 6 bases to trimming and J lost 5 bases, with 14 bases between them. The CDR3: CASSPSELNEQYF. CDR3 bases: TGTGCCAGCAGCCCGTCGGAGTTGAACGAGCAGTACTTC.

The CDR3 DNA reads as TGCGCCAGCAGCAGGGGACTAGCGGGGGGGCCGCCAGATACGCAGTATTTT. Translating gives CASSRGLAGGPPDTQYF. J is TRBJ2-3 and V is TRBV5-1; 16 bases match TRBD2. Germline V gene sequence: CDR1 SGHRS, CDR2 YFSETQ. V was pared by 4 bases and J by 4 bases, with 6 bases of the junction left unmatched. The CDR3 spans 17 residues.

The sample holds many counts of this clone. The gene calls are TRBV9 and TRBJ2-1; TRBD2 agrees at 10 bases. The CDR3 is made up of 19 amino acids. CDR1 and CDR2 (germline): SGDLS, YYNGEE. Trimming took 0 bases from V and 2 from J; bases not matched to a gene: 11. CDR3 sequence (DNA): TGTGCCAGCAGCGTAGTCGGTCTAGCGGGAGTTGTTGCCTACAATGAGCAGTTCTTC. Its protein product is CASSVVGLAGVVAYNEQFF.

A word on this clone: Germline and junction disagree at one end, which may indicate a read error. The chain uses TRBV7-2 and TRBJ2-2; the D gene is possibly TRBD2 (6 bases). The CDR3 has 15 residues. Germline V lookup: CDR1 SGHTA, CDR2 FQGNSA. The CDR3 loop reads CASSTGGKAGGELVF. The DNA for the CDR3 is TGTGCCAGCAGCACCGGAGGGAAGGCGGGCGGGGAGCTGGTTTTT. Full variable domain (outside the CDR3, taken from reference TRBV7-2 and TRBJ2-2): GAGVSQSPSNKVTEKGKDVELRCDPISGHTALYWYRQSLGQGLEFLIYFQGNSAPDKSGLPSDRFSAERTGGSVSTLTIQRTQQEDSAVYLCASSTGGKAGGELVFGEGSRLTVL.

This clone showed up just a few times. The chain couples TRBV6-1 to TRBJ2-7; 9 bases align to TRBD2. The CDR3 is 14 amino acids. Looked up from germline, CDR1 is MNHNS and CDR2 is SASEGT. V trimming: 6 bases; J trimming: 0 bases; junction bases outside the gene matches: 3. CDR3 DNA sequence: TGTGCCAGCAGGGGACTAGCCGGCTCCTACGAGCAGTACTTC. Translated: CASRGLAGSYEQYF.

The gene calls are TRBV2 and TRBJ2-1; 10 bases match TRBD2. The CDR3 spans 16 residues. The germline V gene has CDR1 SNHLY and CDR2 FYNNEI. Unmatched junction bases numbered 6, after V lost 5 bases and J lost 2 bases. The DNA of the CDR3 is TGTGCCAGCAGTTCGACTAGCGGGTCCCCCTACAATGAGCAGTTCTTC. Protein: CASSSTSGSPYNEQFF. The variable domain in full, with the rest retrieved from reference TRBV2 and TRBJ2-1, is EPEVTQTPSHQVTQMGQEVILRCVPISNHLYFYWYRQILGQKVEFLVSFYNNEISEKSEIFDDQFSVERPDGSNFTLKIRSTKLEDSAMYFCASSSTSGSPYNEQFFGPGTRLTVL.

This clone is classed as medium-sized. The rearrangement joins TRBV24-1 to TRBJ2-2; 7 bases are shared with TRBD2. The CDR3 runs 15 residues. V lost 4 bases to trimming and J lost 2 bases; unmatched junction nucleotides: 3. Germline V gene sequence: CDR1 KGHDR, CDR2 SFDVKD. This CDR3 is CATSEAGFNTGELFF. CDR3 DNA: TGTGCCACCAGTGAAGCGGGATTTAACACCGGGGAGCTGTTTTTT.

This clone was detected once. The CDR3 loop is CASSPTTGTAGVTIYF. The CDR3 DNA reads as TGTGCCAGCAGCCCTACCACCGGGACAGCCGGAGTCACCATATATTTT. The rearrangement links TRBV3-1 to TRBJ1-3; 7 positions agree with TRBD1. The germline V gene has CDR1 LGHDT and CDR2 YNNKEL (reference sequence). CDR3 length: 16 amino acids. V gave up 4 bases and J gave up 9 bases; unmatched junction bases: 15.

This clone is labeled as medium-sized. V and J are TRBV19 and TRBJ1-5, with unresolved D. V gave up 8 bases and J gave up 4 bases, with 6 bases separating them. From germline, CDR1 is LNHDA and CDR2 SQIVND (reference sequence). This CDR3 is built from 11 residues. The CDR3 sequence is CASPSNQPQHF. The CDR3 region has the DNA TGTGCCAGTCCTTCAAATCAGCCCCAGCATTTT.

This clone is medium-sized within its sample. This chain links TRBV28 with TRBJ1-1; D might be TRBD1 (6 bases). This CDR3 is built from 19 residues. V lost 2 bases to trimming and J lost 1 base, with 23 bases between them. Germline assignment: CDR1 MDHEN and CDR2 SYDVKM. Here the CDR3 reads CASSLLFGPGAQRNTEAFF. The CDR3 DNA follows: TGTGCCAGCAGTTTACTCTTTGGCCCGGGGGCGCAAAGGAACACTGAAGCTTTCTTT.

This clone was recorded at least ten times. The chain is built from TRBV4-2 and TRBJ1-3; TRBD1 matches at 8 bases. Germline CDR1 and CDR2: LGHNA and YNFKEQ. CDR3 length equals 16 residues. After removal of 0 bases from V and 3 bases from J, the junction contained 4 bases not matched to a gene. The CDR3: CASSQDRTGSGNTIYF. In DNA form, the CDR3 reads TGTGCCAGCAGCCAAGATAGGACAGGGAGTGGAAACACCATATATTTT.

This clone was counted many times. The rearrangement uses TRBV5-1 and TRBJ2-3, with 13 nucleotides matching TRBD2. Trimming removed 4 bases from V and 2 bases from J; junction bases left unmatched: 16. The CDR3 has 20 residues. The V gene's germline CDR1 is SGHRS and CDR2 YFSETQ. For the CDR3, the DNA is TGCGCCAGCAGCGCCGGACTAGCGGGAGATTCTATGTTCATCACAGATACGCAGTATTTT. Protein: CASSAGLAGDSMFITDTQYF.

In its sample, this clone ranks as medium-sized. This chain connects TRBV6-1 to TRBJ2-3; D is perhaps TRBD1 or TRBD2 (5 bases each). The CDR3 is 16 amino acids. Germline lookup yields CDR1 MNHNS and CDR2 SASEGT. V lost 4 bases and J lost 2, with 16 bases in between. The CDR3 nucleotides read TGTGCCAGCAGTGCCCCGGGGCGGATCCACACAGATACGCAGTATTTT. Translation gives CASSAPGRIHTDTQYF.

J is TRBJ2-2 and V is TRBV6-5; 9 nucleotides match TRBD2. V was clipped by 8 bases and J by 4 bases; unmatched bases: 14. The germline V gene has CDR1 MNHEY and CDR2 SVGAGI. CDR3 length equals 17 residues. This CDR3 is CASVRASGNPSTGELFF. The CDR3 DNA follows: TGTGCCAGCGTTCGGGCTAGCGGGAACCCATCCACCGGGGAGCTGTTTTTT.

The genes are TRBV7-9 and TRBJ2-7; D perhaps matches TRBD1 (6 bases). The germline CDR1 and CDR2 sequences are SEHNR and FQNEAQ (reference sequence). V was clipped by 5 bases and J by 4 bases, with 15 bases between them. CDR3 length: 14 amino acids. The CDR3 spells CASSRDTSRYEQYF. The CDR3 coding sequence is TGTGCCAGCAGCCGGGACACCTCGCGGTACGAGCAGTACTTC.

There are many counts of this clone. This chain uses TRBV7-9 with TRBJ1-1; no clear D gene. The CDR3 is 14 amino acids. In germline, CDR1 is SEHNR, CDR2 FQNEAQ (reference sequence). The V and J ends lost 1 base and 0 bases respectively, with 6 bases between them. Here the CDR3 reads CASSLGSLNTEAFF. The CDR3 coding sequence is TGTGCCAGCAGCTTAGGCAGCTTGAACACTGAAGCTTTCTTT.

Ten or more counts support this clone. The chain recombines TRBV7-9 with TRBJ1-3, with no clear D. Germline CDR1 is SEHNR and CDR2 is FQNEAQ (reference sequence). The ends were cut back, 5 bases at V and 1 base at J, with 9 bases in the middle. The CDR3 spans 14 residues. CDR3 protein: CASSRISSGNTIYF. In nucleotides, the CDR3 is TGTGCCAGCAGCCGAATATCGTCTGGAAACACCATATATTTT. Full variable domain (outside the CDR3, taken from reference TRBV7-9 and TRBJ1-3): DTGVSQNPRHKITKRGQNVTFRCDPISEHNRLYWYRQTLGQGPEFLTYFQNEAQLEKSRLLSDRFSAERPKGSFSTLEIQRTEQGDSAMYLCASSRISSGNTIYFGEGSWLTVV.

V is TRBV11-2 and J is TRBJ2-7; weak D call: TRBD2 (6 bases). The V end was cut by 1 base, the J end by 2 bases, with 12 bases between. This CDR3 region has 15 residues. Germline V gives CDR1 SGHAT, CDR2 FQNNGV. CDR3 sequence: CASSLVGSKAYEQYF. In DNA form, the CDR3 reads TGTGCCAGCAGCTTAGTCGGGAGTAAGGCCTACGAGCAGTACTTC. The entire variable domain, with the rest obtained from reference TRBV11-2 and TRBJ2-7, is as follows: EAGVAQSPRYKIIEKRQSVAFWCNPISGHATLYWYQQILGQGPKLLIQFQNNGVVDDSQLPKDRFSAERLKGVDSTLKIQPAKLEDSAVYLCASSLVGSKAYEQYFGPGTRLTVT.

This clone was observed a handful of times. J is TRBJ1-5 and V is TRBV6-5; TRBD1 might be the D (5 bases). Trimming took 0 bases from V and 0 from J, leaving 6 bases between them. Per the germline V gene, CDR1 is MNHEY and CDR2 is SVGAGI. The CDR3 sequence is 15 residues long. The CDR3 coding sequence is TGTGCCAGCAGTTACTCGGGGGTTAGCAATCAGCCCCAGCATTTT. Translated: CASSYSGVSNQPQHF.

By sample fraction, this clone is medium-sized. The CDR3 DNA sequence: TGTGCCAGCAGTTTTTTCCACTCTGGGGCCAACGTCCTGACTTTC. This sequence encodes CASSFFHSGANVLTF. This chain connects TRBV6-1 to TRBJ2-6; D gene ambiguous. V lost 5 bases and J lost 0, with 8 bases in between. This CDR3 contains 15 residues. From germline, CDR1 is MNHNS and CDR2 SASEGT.

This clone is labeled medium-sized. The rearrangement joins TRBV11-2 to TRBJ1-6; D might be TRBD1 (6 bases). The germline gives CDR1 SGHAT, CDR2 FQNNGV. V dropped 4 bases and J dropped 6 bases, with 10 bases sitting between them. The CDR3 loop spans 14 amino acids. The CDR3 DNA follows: TGTGCCAGCAGCTACCTGGACAGTAATTCACCCCTCCACTTT. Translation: CASSYLDSNSPLHF.

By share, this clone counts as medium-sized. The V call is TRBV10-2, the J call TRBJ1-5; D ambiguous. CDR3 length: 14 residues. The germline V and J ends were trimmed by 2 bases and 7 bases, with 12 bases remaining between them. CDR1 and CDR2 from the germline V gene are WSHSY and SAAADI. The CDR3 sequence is CASSEVISVQPQHF. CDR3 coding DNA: TGCGCCAGCAGTGAGGTCATATCGGTGCAGCCCCAGCATTTT.

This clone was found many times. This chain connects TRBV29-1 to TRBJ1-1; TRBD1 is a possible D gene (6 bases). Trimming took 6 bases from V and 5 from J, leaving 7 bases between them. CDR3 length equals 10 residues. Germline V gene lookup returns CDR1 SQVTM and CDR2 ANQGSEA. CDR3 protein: CSVGGTEAFF. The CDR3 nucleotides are TGCAGCGTAGGGGGAACTGAAGCTTTCTTT.

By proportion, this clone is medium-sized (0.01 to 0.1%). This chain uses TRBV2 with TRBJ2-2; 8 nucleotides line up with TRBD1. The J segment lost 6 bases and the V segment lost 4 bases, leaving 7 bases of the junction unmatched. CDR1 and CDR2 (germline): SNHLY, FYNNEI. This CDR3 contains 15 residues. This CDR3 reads CASSVRTGSAGELFF. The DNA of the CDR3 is TGTGCCAGCAGTGTGCGGACAGGGTCAGCCGGGGAGCTGTTTTTT.

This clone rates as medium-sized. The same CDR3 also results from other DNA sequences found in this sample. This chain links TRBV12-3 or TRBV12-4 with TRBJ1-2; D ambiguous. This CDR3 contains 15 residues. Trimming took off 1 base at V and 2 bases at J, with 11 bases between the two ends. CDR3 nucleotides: TGTGCCAGCAGTTTAGGGGTAGGAGCAAACTATGGCTACACCTTC. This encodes CASSLGVGANYGYTF.

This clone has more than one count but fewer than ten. CDR3 residues: CASGGGTDTQYF. CDR3 nucleotides: TGTGCCTCCGGGGGGGGGACAGATACGCAGTATTTT. This rearrangement joins TRBV6-1 to TRBJ2-3, with TRBD2 matching over 8 bases. Germline V gene sequence: CDR1 MNHNS, CDR2 SASEGT. The CDR3 runs to 12 residues. V lost 11 bases to trimming and J lost 3 bases; unmatched junction nucleotides: 4.